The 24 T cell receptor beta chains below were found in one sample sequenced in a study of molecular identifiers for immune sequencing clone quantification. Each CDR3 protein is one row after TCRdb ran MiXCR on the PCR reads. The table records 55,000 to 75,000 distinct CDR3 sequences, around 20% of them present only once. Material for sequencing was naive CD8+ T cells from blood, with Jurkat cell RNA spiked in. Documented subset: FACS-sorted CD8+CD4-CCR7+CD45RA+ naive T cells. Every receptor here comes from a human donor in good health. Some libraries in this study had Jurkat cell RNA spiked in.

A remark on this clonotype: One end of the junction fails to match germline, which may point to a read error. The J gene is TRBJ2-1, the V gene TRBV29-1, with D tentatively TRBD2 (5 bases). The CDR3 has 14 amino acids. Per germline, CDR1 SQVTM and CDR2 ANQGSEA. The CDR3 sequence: CSVVSGINYSEQFF. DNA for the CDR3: TGCAGCGTTGTATCCGGGATCAACTACAGTGAGCAGTTCTTC.

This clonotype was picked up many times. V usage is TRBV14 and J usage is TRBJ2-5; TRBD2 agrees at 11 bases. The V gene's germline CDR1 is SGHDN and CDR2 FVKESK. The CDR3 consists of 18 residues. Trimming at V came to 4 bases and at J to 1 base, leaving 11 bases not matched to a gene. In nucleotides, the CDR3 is TGTGCCAGCAGCCCGCTTGAGGATACTAGCGGGGGCCAAGAGACCCAGTACTTC. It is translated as CASSPLEDTSGGQETQYF.

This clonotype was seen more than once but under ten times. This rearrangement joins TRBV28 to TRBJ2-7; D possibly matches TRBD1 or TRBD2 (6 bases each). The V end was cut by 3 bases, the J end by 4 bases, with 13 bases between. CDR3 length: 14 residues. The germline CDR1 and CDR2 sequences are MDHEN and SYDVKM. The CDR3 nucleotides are TGTGCCAGCAGTTTGTCAGGGGAGGTTTACGAGCAGTACTTC. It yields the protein CASSLSGEVYEQYF.

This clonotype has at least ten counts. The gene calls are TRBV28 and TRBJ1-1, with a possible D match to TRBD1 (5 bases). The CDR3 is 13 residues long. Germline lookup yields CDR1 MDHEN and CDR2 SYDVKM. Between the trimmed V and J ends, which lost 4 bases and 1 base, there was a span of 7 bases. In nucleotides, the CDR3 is TGTGCCAGCAGTTCCGGGGGGAACACTGAAGCTTTCTTT. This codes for CASSSGGNTEAFF.

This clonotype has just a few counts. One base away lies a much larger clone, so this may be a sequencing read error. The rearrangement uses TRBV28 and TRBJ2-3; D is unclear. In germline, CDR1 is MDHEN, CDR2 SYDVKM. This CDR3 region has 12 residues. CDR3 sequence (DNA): TGTGCCAGCAGCATAAGCCTAGATACGCTGTATTTT. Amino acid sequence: CASSISLDTLYF.

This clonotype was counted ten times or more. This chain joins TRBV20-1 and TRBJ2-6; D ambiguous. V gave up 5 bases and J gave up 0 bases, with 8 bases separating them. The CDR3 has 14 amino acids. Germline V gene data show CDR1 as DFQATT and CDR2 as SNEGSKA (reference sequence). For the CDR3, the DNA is TGCAGTGCTTCGGATAACTCTGGGGCCAACGTCCTGACTTTC. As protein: CSASDNSGANVLTF.

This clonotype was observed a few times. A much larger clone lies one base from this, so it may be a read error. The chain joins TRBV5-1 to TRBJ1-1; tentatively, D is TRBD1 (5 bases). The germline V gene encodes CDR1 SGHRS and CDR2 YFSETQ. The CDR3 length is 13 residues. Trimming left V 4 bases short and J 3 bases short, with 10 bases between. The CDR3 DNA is TGCGCCAGCAGCCACGGGGGAGACACTGAAGCTTTCTTT. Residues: CASSHGGDTEAFF.

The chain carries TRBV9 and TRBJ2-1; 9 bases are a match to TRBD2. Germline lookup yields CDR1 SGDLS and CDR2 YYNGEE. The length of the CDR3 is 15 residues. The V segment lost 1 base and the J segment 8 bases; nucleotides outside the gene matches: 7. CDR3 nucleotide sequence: TGTGCCAGCAGCGTATTTAGCGGGAGCGGCGATGAGCAGTTCTTC. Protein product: CASSVFSGSGDEQFF.

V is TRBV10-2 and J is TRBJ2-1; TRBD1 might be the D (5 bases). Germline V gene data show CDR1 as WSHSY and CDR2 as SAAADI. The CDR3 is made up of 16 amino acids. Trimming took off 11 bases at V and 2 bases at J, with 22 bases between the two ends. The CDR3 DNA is TGCGCCTGCACCGAGGTCGGATTAGGGGCCTACAATGAGCAGTTCTTC. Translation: CACTEVGLGAYNEQFF.

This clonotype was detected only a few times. The CDR3 reads CASPILEQGARGNTIYF. As DNA, the CDR3 is TGTGCCAGCCCCATCCTGGAACAGGGGGCGCGCGGAAACACCATATATTTT. This rearrangement joins TRBV7-9 to TRBJ1-3; 9 bases fit TRBD1. With 8 bases clipped from V and 4 bases from J, the junction kept 15 bases outside the gene matches. The germline V gene encodes CDR1 SEHNR and CDR2 FQNEAQ (reference sequence). The CDR3 runs to 17 residues.

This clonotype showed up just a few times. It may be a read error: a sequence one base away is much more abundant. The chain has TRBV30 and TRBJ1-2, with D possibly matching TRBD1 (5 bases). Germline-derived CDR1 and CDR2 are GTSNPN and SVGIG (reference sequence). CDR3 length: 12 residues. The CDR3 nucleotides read TGTGCCCGGAGTGCCGGGGGGTATGGCTACACCTTC. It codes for CARSAGGYGYTF.

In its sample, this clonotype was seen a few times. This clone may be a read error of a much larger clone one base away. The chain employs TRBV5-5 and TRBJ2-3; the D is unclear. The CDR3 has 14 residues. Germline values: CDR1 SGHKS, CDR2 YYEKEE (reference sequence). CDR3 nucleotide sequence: TGTACCAGCAGCTTGGAACGGAGCGCAGATACGCAGTATTTT. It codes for CTSSLERSADTQYF.

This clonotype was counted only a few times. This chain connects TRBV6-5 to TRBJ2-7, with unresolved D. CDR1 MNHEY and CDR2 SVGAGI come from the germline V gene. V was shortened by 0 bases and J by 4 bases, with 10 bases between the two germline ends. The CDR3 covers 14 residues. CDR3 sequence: CASSYSSGDYEQYF. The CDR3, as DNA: TGTGCCAGCAGTTACTCGAGTGGGGATTACGAGCAGTACTTC.

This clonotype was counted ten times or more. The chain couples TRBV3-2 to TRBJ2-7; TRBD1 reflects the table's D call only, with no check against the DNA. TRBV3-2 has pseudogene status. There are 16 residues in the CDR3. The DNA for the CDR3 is TGTGCCAGCAGCCAAGAACGGGACAGGGTCAACTACGAGCAGTACTTC. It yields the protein CASSQERDRVNYEQYF.

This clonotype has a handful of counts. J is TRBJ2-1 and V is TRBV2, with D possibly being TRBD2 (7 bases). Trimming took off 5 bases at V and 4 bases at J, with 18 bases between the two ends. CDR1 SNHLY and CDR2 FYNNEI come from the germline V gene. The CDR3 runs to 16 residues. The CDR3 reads CASSRGAGSIYNEQFF. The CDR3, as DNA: TGTGCCAGCAGTCGGGGGGCGGGGAGTATTTACAATGAGCAGTTCTTC.

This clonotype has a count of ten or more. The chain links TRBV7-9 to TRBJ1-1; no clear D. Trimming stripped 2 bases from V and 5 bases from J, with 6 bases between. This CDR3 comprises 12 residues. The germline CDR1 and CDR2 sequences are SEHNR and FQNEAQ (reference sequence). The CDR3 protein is CASSLMGTEAFF. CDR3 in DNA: TGTGCCAGCAGCTTAATGGGAACTGAAGCTTTCTTT.

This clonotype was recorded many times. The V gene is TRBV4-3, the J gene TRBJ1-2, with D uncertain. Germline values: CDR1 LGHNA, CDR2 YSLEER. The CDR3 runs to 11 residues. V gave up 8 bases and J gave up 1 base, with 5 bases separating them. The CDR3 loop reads CASRGNYGYTF. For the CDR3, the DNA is TGCGCCAGCCGGGGTAACTATGGCTACACCTTC.

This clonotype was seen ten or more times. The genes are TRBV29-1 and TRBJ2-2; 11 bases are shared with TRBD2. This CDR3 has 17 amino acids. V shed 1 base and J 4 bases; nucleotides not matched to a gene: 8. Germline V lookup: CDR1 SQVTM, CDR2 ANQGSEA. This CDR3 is CSVEVSGLAGFTGELFF. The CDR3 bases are TGCAGCGTTGAAGTCTCCGGACTAGCGGGCTTCACCGGGGAGCTGTTTTTT.

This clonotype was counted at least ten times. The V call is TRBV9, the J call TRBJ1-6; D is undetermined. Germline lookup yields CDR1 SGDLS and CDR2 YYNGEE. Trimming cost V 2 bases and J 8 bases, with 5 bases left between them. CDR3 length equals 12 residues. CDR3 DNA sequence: TGTGCCAGCAGCGTTTGGGATTCACCCCTCCACTTT. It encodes CASSVWDSPLHF.

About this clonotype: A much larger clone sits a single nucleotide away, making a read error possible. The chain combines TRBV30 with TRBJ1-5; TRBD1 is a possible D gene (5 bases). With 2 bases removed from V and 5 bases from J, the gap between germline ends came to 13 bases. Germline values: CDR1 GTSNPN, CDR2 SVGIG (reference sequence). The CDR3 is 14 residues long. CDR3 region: CAWSIGRGDQPQHF. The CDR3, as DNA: TGTGCCTGGAGTATAGGTCGGGGGGATCAGCCCCAGCATTTT.

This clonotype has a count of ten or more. The CDR3 DNA reads TGTGCCAGCAGCTTAGGGGTTGGGACTAGACTCTCCGAGCAGTACTTC. Translation: CASSLGVGTRLSEQYF. This chain uses TRBV7-3 with TRBJ2-7, with 8 positions matching TRBD2. There are 16 residues in the CDR3. J lost 6 bases, V lost 2 bases, and 12 bases had no gene match. CDR1 and CDR2 (germline): SGHTA, FQGTGA.

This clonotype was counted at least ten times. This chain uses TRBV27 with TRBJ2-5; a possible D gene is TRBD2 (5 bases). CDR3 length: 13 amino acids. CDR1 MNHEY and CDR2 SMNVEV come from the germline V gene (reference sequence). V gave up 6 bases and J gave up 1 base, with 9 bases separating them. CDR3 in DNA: TGTGCCAGCAGAGAGGGCCTCCAAGAGACCCAGTACTTC. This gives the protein CASREGLQETQYF.

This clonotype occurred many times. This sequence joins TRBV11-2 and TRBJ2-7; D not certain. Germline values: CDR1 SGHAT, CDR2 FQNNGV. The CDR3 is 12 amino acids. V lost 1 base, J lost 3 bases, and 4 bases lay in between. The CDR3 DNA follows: TGTGCCAGCAGCTTAGTGCGCTACGAGCAGTACTTC. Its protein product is CASSLVRYEQYF.

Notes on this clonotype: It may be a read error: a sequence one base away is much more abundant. The CDR3 here is CASSSPGLGAWGELFF. In DNA, the CDR3 is TGTGCCAGCAGTTCACCGGGACTGGGGGCTTGGGGGGAGCTGTTTTTT. The J gene is TRBJ2-2, the V gene TRBV27; D may be TRBD1 or TRBD2 (6 bases each). The CDR3 spans 16 residues. V was clipped by 4 bases and J by 8 bases, with 20 bases between them. Germline values: CDR1 MNHEY, CDR2 SMNVEV (reference sequence).